The rows below give T cell receptor beta chains drawn from one sample of a study of T cell responses to AZD1222 COVID-19 vaccine. TCRdb's table, derived via immunoSEQ multiplex PCR, lists solely in-frame clones and lacks some. The sample carries 90,000 to 100,000 clones, about 90% recorded once. The input for sequencing was peripheral blood, taken on day 0 of AZD1222 vaccination. These receptors were collected from an adult in good health. Each CDR3 is given with its conserved first and last residue. Fields, in order: J gene, V gene, clone size, D gene, CDR3 DNA, CDR3 protein. A D gene is named only where the DNA matches it firmly. Expanded clones are given a class, and other clones once, few, many or no size at all.

TRBJ1-4,TRBV5-4,-,-,TGTGCCAGCAGCTTGGGGGGAGGTGGTGAAAAACTGTTTTTT,CASSLGGGGEKLFF
TRBJ2-3,TRBV12-3/TRBV12-4,once,-,TGTGCCATAGATTGGGGGGGCCCAGATACGCAGTATTTT,CAIDWGGPDTQYF
TRBJ2-7,TRBV29-1,-,-,TGCAGCGTGCCCCAAGGGAACGAGCAGTACTTC,CSVPQGNEQYF
TRBJ1-2,TRBV30,-,-,TGTGCCTGGAGTTTGTGGGGCACTTCCAACTATGGCTACACCTTC,CAWSLWGTSNYGYTF
TRBJ1-2,TRBV6-2/TRBV6-3,-,-,TGTGCCAGCAGTTACTCGAGGGGGTCTAACTATGGCTACACCTTC,CASSYSRGSNYGYTF
TRBJ1-4,TRBV9,-,-,TGTGCCAGCAGCGTAGGGACCTATGGAACTAATGAAAAACTGTTTTTT,CASSVGTYGTNEKLFF
TRBJ2-5,TRBV11-2,-,-,TGTGCCAGCAGACCACAGGGTCGGGAGACCCAGTACTTC,CASRPQGRETQYF
TRBJ1-1,TRBV6-2/TRBV6-3,-,TRBD1,TGTGCCAGCAGTTATTTGGGACAGGGTAAAACTGAAGCTTTCTTT,CASSYLGQGKTEAFF
TRBJ2-7,TRBV13,-,-,TGTGCCAGCAGCTTAGAGGGTAGCTACGAGCAGTACTTC,CASSLEGSYEQYF
TRBJ1-1,TRBV5-4,-,-,TGTGCCAGCAGAACACCAAACACTGAAGCTTTCTTT,CASRTPNTEAFF
TRBJ2-5,TRBV15,-,-,TGTGCCACCAGCAGAGGGGCTTCGGAGACCCAGTACTTC,CATSRGASETQYF
TRBJ2-5,TRBV2,once,-,TGTGCCAGCAGTGAAGCGGGGCTACAAGAGACCCAGTACTTC,CASSEAGLQETQYF
TRBJ1-1,TRBV15,-,TRBD1,TGTGCCACCAGCATCCCCCAGGGGGCAGAGAACACTGAAGCTTTCTTT,CATSIPQGAENTEAFF
TRBJ2-7,TRBV12-3/TRBV12-4,-,-,TGTGCCAGCAGTCCCTCCCCCGACGAGCAGTACTTC,CASSPSPDEQYF
TRBJ2-5,TRBV7-3,-,TRBD2,TGTGCCAGCAGCCCGGGACTAGTGAGTCTGGAGACCCAGTACTTC,CASSPGLVSLETQYF
TRBJ2-3,TRBV4-1,once,-,TGCGCCAGCAGCCAAGGGGACGGACTATCCACAGATACGCAGTATTTT,CASSQGDGLSTDTQYF
TRBJ1-1,TRBV19,-,-,TGTGCCAGTCTTGAGGACACGAACACTGAAGCTTTCTTT,CASLEDTNTEAFF
TRBJ1-2,TRBV7-2,-,-,TGTGCCAGCAGCTTAGACCAGAGCTACACCTTC,CASSLDQSYTF
TRBJ1-6,TRBV5-1,once,TRBD1,TGCGCCAGCAGCGGGGGACAGGGGAATAATTCACCCCTCCACTTT,CASSGGQGNNSPLHF
TRBJ1-2,TRBV12-3/TRBV12-4,-,-,TGTGCCAGCGGGGCAAACTATGGCTACACCTTC,CASGANYGYTF
TRBJ1-5,TRBV6-5,once,-,TGTGCCAGCTCATCCGCGACGGAGGGTCAGCCCCAGCATTTT,CASSSATEGQPQHF
TRBJ2-3,TRBV7-2,-,-,TGTGCCAGCAGCTTATCGGGTCCGGGCACAGATACGCAGTATTTT,CASSLSGPGTDTQYF
TRBJ1-1,TRBV6-5,few,-,TGTGCCAGCAGTCTGTTCAGCGAACCTGCTTTCTTT,CASSLFSEPAFF
TRBJ2-1,TRBV12-5,-,TRBD2,TGTGCTTGTGGTCCGAACGACGGGGGGGCCTCCTACAATGAGCAGTTCTTC,CACGPNDGGASYNEQFF
TRBJ1-1,TRBV11-3,-,TRBD1,TGTGCCAGCAGCTCCAATCTACAGGGGAAGGCTGAAGCTTTCTTT,CASSSNLQGKAEAFF
TRBJ2-1,TRBV24-1,-,-,TGTGCCACCAGCGGAGCGGGCGGGGTCTACAATGAGCAGTTCTTC,CATSGAGGVYNEQFF
TRBJ1-1,TRBV19,once,TRBD1,TGTGCCAGTATCTCCTGGACAGGGAGCACTGAAGCTTTCTTT,CASISWTGSTEAFF
TRBJ2-2,TRBV5-1,-,-,TGTGCCAGCAGCACCGGAGCCAACACCGGGGAGCTGTTTTTT,CASSTGANTGELFF
TRBJ2-3,TRBV28,-,TRBD2,TGTGCCAGCAGTTATAGCGGGCCTAGCACAGATACGCAGTATTTT,CASSYSGPSTDTQYF
TRBJ1-6,TRBV9,-,-,TGTGCCAGCAGCGTCATTGGGACAACAAATTCACCCCTCCACTTT,CASSVIGTTNSPLHF
TRBJ1-4,TRBV7-2,-,-,TGTGCCAGCAGCTTAGGGCCTCGGAATGAAAAACTGTTTTTT,CASSLGPRNEKLFF
TRBJ2-5,TRBV5-1,-,TRBD2,TGTGCCAGCAGCTTGAAGCGGGGTGTGACCCAGTACTTC,CASSLKRGVTQYF
TRBJ2-1,TRBV29-1,-,TRBD2,TGCAGCGTGGAAGCGGGAGGCTACAATGAGCAGTTCTTC,CSVEAGGYNEQFF
TRBJ1-6,TRBV30,-,-,TGTGCCTGGAGTGTAGCGACGGGGAATTCACCCCTCCACTTT,CAWSVATGNSPLHF
TRBJ2-3,TRBV7-9,-,-,TGTGCCAGCAGCTTCTTCTCGGGGGCGAGCACAGATACGCAGTATTTT,CASSFFSGASTDTQYF
TRBJ1-4,TRBV7-9,-,-,TGTGCCAGCAGCTTAGCTCGGGGCCACCCAACTAATGAAAAACTGTTTTTT,CASSLARGHPTNEKLFF
TRBJ1-3,TRBV18,-,-,TGTGCCAGCCACAACCCTTTCTCTGGAAACACCATATATTTT,CASHNPFSGNTIYF
TRBJ1-1,TRBV3-1/TRBV3-2,-,-,TGTGCCAGCAGTAGGTCGGACAGAAACACTGAAGCTTTCTTT,CASSRSDRNTEAFF
TRBJ1-2,TRBV4-1,few,TRBD1,TGCGCCAGCAGCCTGCTGGCAGGGGGGACCTATGGCTACACCTTC,CASSLLAGGTYGYTF
TRBJ1-3,TRBV29-1,-,TRBD1,TGCAGCGCTGGGGGGACAGGGGTCTCTGGAAACACCATATATTTT,CSAGGTGVSGNTIYF
TRBJ1-1,TRBV7-9,-,-,TGTGCCAGCAGCTCCCAGGGAGGAAGTACTGAAGCTTTCTTT,CASSSQGGSTEAFF
TRBJ1-5,TRBV6-1,-,-,TGTGCCAGCAGTGAATTGCCAGGGTTGAGCAATCAGCCCCAGCATTTT,CASSELPGLSNQPQHF
TRBJ2-3,TRBV14,-,TRBD2,TGTGCCAGCAGCCAAGTAGGTTCTAGCGGGAGGATTGTAGATACGCAGTATTTT,CASSQVGSSGRIVDTQYF
TRBJ2-5,TRBV11-3,once,-,TGTGCCAGCAGCCCGGGCCCCGGGGAGACCCAGTACTTC,CASSPGPGETQYF
TRBJ1-1,TRBV12-3/TRBV12-4,-,-,TGTGCCAGCAGTCTCACAGGGCCATCTGAAGCTTTCTTT,CASSLTGPSEAFF
TRBJ2-7,TRBV10-3,-,-,TGTGCCATCAGGGCCGGTATATTCGACGAGCAGTACTTC,CAIRAGIFDEQYF